The 9 T cell receptor beta chains given below trace back to one sample, sequenced in a study of CD8+ T cells in alopecia areata. The treatment denotes: oral pan-JAK inhibitor, 5-10 mg twice daily. Reverse transcribed after extraction, RNA yielded cDNA as the sequencing template. Clones were sequenced by immunoSEQ multiplex PCR, and TCRdb holds only the in-frame ones, with some missing. The repertoire has about 130,000 clones, 45% to 60% of them found once; the top ten carry 15% to 20%. The sequences come from CD8+ T cells sorted from blood, collected at week 4, from a patient treated with tofacitinib. The receptors derive from a human donor with alopecia areata.

The chain is built from TRBV29-1 and TRBJ2-3; D perhaps matches TRBD1 (5 bases). V was pared by 4 bases and J by 4 bases, with 12 bases between. The CDR3 runs 13 residues. Germline CDR1 reads SQVTM; CDR2 reads ANQGSEA. In DNA, the CDR3 is TGCAGCGTTGTAACAGGCCCGGCAGATACGCAGTATTTT. Translation gives CSVVTGPADTQYF.

The chain combines TRBV4-3 with TRBJ2-3; D is undetermined. The CDR3 length is 14 residues. Trimming cost V 4 bases and J 4 bases, with 12 bases left between them. CDR1 is LGHNA and CDR2 is YSLEER in the germline V gene. CDR3 sequence (DNA): TGCGCCAGCAGCCTCCTCGAGTTGGCAGATACGCAGTATTTT. This encodes CASSLLELADTQYF.

CDR3 protein: CASSLNGGPGELFF. The CDR3 coding sequence is TGTGCCAGCAGTTTAAACGGGGGCCCCGGGGAGCTGTTTTTT. This chain joins TRBV27 and TRBJ2-2; D may correspond to TRBD1 or TRBD2 (6 bases each). Germline V CDR1 and CDR2: MNHEY, SMNVEV (reference sequence). The germline V and J ends were trimmed by 2 bases and 6 bases, with 10 bases remaining between them. The CDR3 sequence is 14 residues long.

This clone was found a few times. The chain couples TRBV7-2 to TRBJ2-4; 8 bases align to TRBD1. CDR1 and CDR2 (germline): SGHTA, FQGNSA. The CDR3 has 13 residues. Unmatched junction bases numbered 5, after V lost 5 bases and J lost 8 bases. The CDR3 DNA is TGTGCCAGCAGCGCACTGACAGGGGACATTCAGTACTTC. Amino acid sequence: CASSALTGDIQYF.

This clone was seen only a few times. The CDR3 DNA is TGTGCCAGCAGCCCCACCATGGGTCAGCCCCAGCATTTT. It codes for CASSPTMGQPQHF. This rearrangement joins TRBV9 to TRBJ1-5; D is uncertain. V lost 4 bases, J lost 6 bases, and 11 bases lay in between. The germline V gene has CDR1 SGDLS and CDR2 YYNGEE. The CDR3 is made up of 13 amino acids.

V gene TRBV29-1 combines with J gene TRBJ1-2; D unclear. Germline CDR1 SQVTM, CDR2 ANQGSEA. This CDR3 comprises 11 residues. Between the trimmed V and J ends, which lost 1 base and 8 bases, there was a span of 8 bases. The CDR3: CSVEGLMGYTF. The DNA of the CDR3 is TGCAGCGTTGAAGGCTTAATGGGCTACACCTTC.

The chain employs TRBV25-1 and TRBJ2-7; 8 nucleotides match TRBD1. Per germline, CDR1 MGHDK and CDR2 SYGVNS. V dropped 4 bases and J dropped 5; count of bases not matched to a gene: 7. The CDR3 is made up of 14 amino acids. CDR3 region: CASSGPGGFNEQYF. In DNA, the CDR3 is TGTGCCAGCAGTGGTCCAGGGGGCTTCAACGAGCAGTACTTC.

The chain uses TRBV6-5 and TRBJ1-4; 9 bases map to TRBD1. Per the germline V gene, CDR1 is MNHEY and CDR2 is SVGAGI. The CDR3 has 14 amino acids. Trimming took 6 bases from V and 6 from J; bases not matched to a gene: 5. The CDR3 spells CASRTGGEDEKLFF. In DNA form, the CDR3 reads TGTGCCAGCAGGACAGGGGGGGAGGATGAAAAACTGTTTTTT.

The chain joins TRBV30 to TRBJ2-1; TRBD1 might be the D (5 bases). CDR3 length: 12 residues. Between the trimmed V and J ends, which lost 1 base and 6 bases, there was a span of 7 bases. Germline values: CDR1 GTSNPN, CDR2 SVGIG (reference sequence). DNA for the CDR3: TGTGCCTGGAGTGAGGGGCTCAATGAGCAGTTCTTC. Amino acid sequence: CAWSEGLNEQFF.